The 5 T cell receptor beta chains in this list originate from one sample, sequenced in a study of vaccination effects on CD4 cells after COVID-19. The antigens these receptors bind are not known. Antigen-specific CD4+ T cell clonotypes were called by their expansion after viral peptide-pool culture in ViraFEST. Isolating CD4+ T cells followed 9 to 11 days of culture. Each participant was administered two doses of either the BNT162b2 or the mRNA-1273 vaccine. Some clones are missing from TCRdb's copy, which holds only in-frame ones; the method was immunoSEQ multiplex PCR. The profile covers 75,000 or so clones, with 60% to 80% appearing a single time and more than 1% taken by the ten largest. The sequencing here drew on CD4+ T cells from PBMCs cultured with HCoV-OC43 spike peptides, taken after COVID-19 vaccination. Stated subset: HCoV-OC43 spike overlapping peptide pool stimulation. The source is a human donor who received a COVID-19 vaccine.

The chain joins TRBV28 to TRBJ1-5, with 7 bases identical to TRBD1. With 6 bases clipped from V and 4 bases from J, the junction kept 12 bases outside the gene matches. The CDR3 has 16 amino acids. Germline V lookup: CDR1 MDHEN, CDR2 SYDVKM. CDR3 region: CASSSGAGGGNQPQHF. The CDR3 nucleotides read TGTGCCAGCAGCAGTGGGGCAGGGGGTGGGAATCAGCCCCAGCATTTT.

This clone was observed a few times. This rearrangement joins TRBV4-2 to TRBJ1-2; D ambiguous. Trimming took 0 bases from V and 4 from J, leaving 9 bases between them. Per the germline V gene, CDR1 is LGHNA and CDR2 is YNFKEQ. There are 14 residues in the CDR3. The chain's CDR3 is CASSQEAVLYGYTF. In DNA form, the CDR3 reads TGTGCCAGCAGCCAAGAGGCCGTACTCTATGGCTACACCTTC.

The rearrangement joins TRBV15 to TRBJ1-2, with D uncertain. This CDR3 is built from 16 residues. Trimming shortened V by 1 base and J by 2 bases, and 14 bases separated the two germline ends. Germline CDR1 is LNHNV and CDR2 is YYDKDF (reference sequence). The CDR3 DNA follows: TGTGCCACCAGCAGAGGGGGATTAGGTGGGAACTATGGCTACACCTTC. As protein: CATSRGGLGGNYGYTF.

The chain carries TRBV2 and TRBJ1-2, with 10 bases fitting TRBD1. This CDR3 region has 15 residues. Unmatched junction bases numbered 8, after V lost 6 bases and J lost 4 bases. Looked up from germline, CDR1 is SNHLY and CDR2 is FYNNEI. CDR3 in amino acids: CASRIRDRGVYGYTF. The CDR3 DNA reads as TGTGCCAGCAGGATCCGGGACAGGGGTGTCTATGGCTACACCTTC. Full variable domain (missing parts from reference TRBV2 and TRBJ1-2): EPEVTQTPSHQVTQMGQEVILRCVPISNHLYFYWYRQILGQKVEFLVSFYNNEISEKSEIFDDQFSVERPDGSNFTLKIRSTKLEDSAMYFCASRIRDRGVYGYTFGSGTRLTVV.

The chain recombines TRBV24-1 with TRBJ2-7; D gene ambiguous. Trimming left V 0 bases short and J 3 bases short, with 5 bases between. The germline CDR1 and CDR2 sequences are KGHDR and SFDVKD. There are 13 residues in the CDR3. CDR3 loop: CATSDLHSYEQYV. The CDR3 DNA reads as TGTGCCACCAGTGATTTGCACAGCTACGAGCAGTACGTC.